A selection of T cell receptor beta chains follows, all from one sample in a study of blood T cell repertoires in COVID-19. Using immunoSEQ multiplex PCR, the repertoire was profiled, and TCRdb retains in-frame clones only, with some absent. The table includes approximately 150,000 clones, around 85% detected once. Specimen: peripheral blood. These receptors were taken from a man aged 70 or older with acute or convalescent COVID-19. CDR3s include the opening cysteine and the closing phenylalanine or tryptophan. D genes are given only for firm matches. Part of the rows lack a size; the others show once, few, many or a class for expanded clones.

V,size,J,D,CDR3,DNA
TRBV19,-,TRBJ1-2,-,CASTAGTPGVRGYTF,TGTGCCAGTACCGCCGGGACGCCGGGGGTGCGTGGCTACACCTTC
TRBV7-2,-,TRBJ2-5,TRBD2,CASSVGTSGTETQYF,TGTGCCAGCAGCGTAGGGACTAGCGGGACTGAGACCCAGTACTTC
TRBV28,-,TRBJ2-1,TRBD2,CASSFPTSGSNEQFF,TGTGCCAGCAGTTTCCCGACTAGCGGGAGTAATGAGCAGTTCTTC
TRBV13,-,TRBJ1-1,TRBD1,CASSPWTGGLNTEAFF,TGTGCCAGCAGCCCTTGGACAGGGGGATTAAACACTGAAGCTTTCTTT
TRBV5-4,-,TRBJ1-6,-,CASSFSGFNSPLHF,TGTGCCAGCAGCTTCTCGGGGTTTAATTCACCCCTCCACTTT
TRBV5-4,-,TRBJ2-7,-,CASSLDILYEQYF,TGTGCCAGCAGCTTAGACATTCTTTACGAGCAGTACTTC
TRBV7-2,many,TRBJ2-2,TRBD2,CASRHQGLAGGRTGELFF,TGTGCCAGCAGACACCAGGGACTAGCGGGAGGCCGCACCGGGGAGCTGTTTTTT
TRBV7-2,-,TRBJ2-5,-,CASSLPPGQETQYF,TGTGCCAGCAGCTTACCGCCAGGACAAGAGACCCAGTACTTC
TRBV28,-,TRBJ1-1,-,CASSWIRGGGTEAFF,TGTGCCAGCAGTTGGATCAGGGGTGGTGGCACTGAAGCTTTCTTT
TRBV7-7,-,TRBJ2-3,-,CASSPDRYTDTQYF,TGTGCTAGCAGCCCAGACAGATACACAGATACGCAGTATTTT
TRBV6-5,-,TRBJ1-2,-,CASRGGGIDGYTF,TGTGCCAGCAGGGGGGGAGGAATTGATGGCTACACCTTC
TRBV14,once,TRBJ2-7,TRBD1,CASSPYRRDRNHYEQYF,TGTGCCAGCAGCCCCTATCGAAGGGACAGGAACCACTACGAGCAGTACTTC
TRBV15,once,TRBJ2-4,TRBD2,CATSRGTSGNIQYF,TGTGCCACCAGCAGAGGGACTAGCGGGAACATTCAGTACTTC
TRBV19,many,TRBJ2-7,TRBD2,CASSMASGRAEYEQYF,TGTGCCAGTAGTATGGCCAGCGGGAGGGCCGAATACGAGCAGTACTTC
TRBV4-2,-,TRBJ1-4,TRBD1,CASSLGQANEKLFF,TGTGCCAGCAGCCTCGGACAGGCTAATGAAAAACTGTTTTTT
TRBV9,once,TRBJ2-7,-,CASSVEHSAIKRSYEQYF,TGTGCCAGCAGCGTAGAACATAGCGCAATCAAACGCTCCTACGAGCAGTACTTC
TRBV6-5,once,TRBJ2-2,TRBD2,CASSLTSGGTGELFF,TGTGCCAGCAGTTTGACTAGCGGGGGCACCGGGGAGCTGTTTTTT
TRBV4-2,-,TRBJ2-7,-,CASSHQGRVYEQYF,TGTGCCAGCAGCCATCAGGGTCGGGTCTACGAGCAGTACTTC
TRBV6-2/TRBV6-3,-,TRBJ2-3,TRBD2,CASSFVSGRATDTQYF,TGTGCCAGCAGTTTCGTCAGCGGGAGGGCCACAGATACGCAGTATTTT
TRBV2,-,TRBJ2-5,TRBD2,CASIPTSAIIETQYF,TGTGCCAGCATCCCGACTAGCGCGATCATAGAGACCCAGTACTTC
TRBV3-1/TRBV3-2,once,TRBJ1-2,-,CASSQDYADYGYTF,TGTGCCAGCAGCCAAGATTACGCAGACTATGGCTACACCTTC
TRBV18,-,TRBJ2-5,-,CASSPNLGAEETQYF,TGTGCCAGCTCACCGAATCTAGGGGCTGAGGAGACCCAGTACTTC